One sample yielded the 27 T cell receptor beta chains listed below, sequenced in a study of blood T cells in healthy people across ages. It was with a sample-barcoded 5' primer and a J-beta primer mix that a second PCR of roughly 7 to 12 cycles was run. TCRdb re-called the 5' RACE reads through MiXCR, storing one row per CDR3 protein. The data contain roughly 1,800,000 distinct CDR3 sequences, around 50% of them singletons. The sample comprised blood. These receptors came from a woman aged 40 to 50 in good health.

This clonotype came up a few times. The chain couples TRBV20-1 to TRBJ2-3, with 8 bases fitting TRBD1. This CDR3 region has 13 residues. Looked up from germline, CDR1 is DFQATT and CDR2 is SNEGSKA (reference sequence). V lost 5 bases and J lost 9; bases outside the gene matches: 10. The DNA for the CDR3 is TGCAGTGCTCGCCAGGGGGCGCAAAGGACGCAGTATTTT. Translation gives CSARQGAQRTQYF.

The chain carries TRBV20-1 and TRBJ2-5; tentatively, D is TRBD1 (6 bases). The DNA end favors TRBJ2-4, so the J call may be wrong. Germline assignment: CDR1 DFQATT and CDR2 SNEGSKA (reference sequence). CDR3 length: 14 amino acids. In nucleotides, the CDR3 is TGCAGTGCCCCCAGGGGCGCCCATAACTACATTCAGTACTTC. It yields the protein CSAPRGAHNYIQYF.

J is TRBJ2-3 and V is TRBV5-1; maybe TRBD2 (7 bases). The germline gives CDR1 SGHRS, CDR2 YFSETQ. The CDR3 is made up of 15 amino acids. Trimming removed 4 bases at V and 2 bases at J, with 14 bases between. CDR3 amino acids: CASSPRGAPTDTQYF. CDR3 nucleotides: TGCGCCAGCAGCCCCCGGGGGGCCCCCACAGATACGCAGTATTTT.

The chain carries TRBV12-3 or TRBV12-4 and TRBJ1-6; D unresolved. The ends were cut back, 0 bases at V and 5 bases at J, with 14 bases in the middle. The CDR3 has 17 residues. As DNA, the CDR3 is TGTGCCAGCAGTTTAGCTTTGGGCGTTGAAGATAATTCACCCCTCCACTTT. It specifies CASSLALGVEDNSPLHF.

This clonotype was observed a single time. This chain joins TRBV9 and TRBJ2-6; D not certain. The germline V and J ends were trimmed by 3 bases and 3 bases, with 13 bases remaining between them. Germline CDR1 is SGDLS and CDR2 is YYNGEE. The CDR3 runs 16 residues. In DNA, the CDR3 is TGTGCCAGCAGCGGTCCTAGTTCTGGTGGGGCCAACGTCCTGACTTTC. This encodes CASSGPSSGGANVLTF.

A word on this clonotype: At one end, the junction sequence differs from germline, possibly due to a read error. V gene TRBV28 combines with J gene TRBJ2-3; 9 positions agree with TRBD2. CDR1 is MDHEN and CDR2 is SYDVKM in the germline V gene. The CDR3 consists of 17 residues. CDR3 region: CASSFSASGGSTDAQYF. For the CDR3, the DNA is TGTGCCAGCAGTTTCTCGGCGAGCGGGGGGAGCACAGATGCGCAGTATTTT.

The V gene is TRBV29-1, the J gene TRBJ2-7; D not resolved. CDR1 is SQVTM, CDR2 ANQGSEA, per germline. The germline V and J ends were trimmed by 2 bases and 2 bases, with 7 bases remaining between them. The length of the CDR3 is 12 residues. Written as DNA, the CDR3 is TGCAGCGTTGAAAGGTCCCCCTACGAGCAGTACTTC. Amino acid sequence: CSVERSPYEQYF.

This clonotype occurred a few times. The J gene is TRBJ2-7, the V gene TRBV12-3 or TRBV12-4, with D unclear. V dropped 5 bases and J dropped 5 bases, with 10 bases sitting between them. The CDR3 runs to 12 residues. The CDR3 nucleotides are TGTGCCAGCAGTCCCTCCCCAAACGAGCAGTACTTC. As protein: CASSPSPNEQYF.

The V gene is TRBV3-1, the J gene TRBJ2-5; TRBD2 is a possible D gene (6 bases). There are 16 residues in the CDR3. The ends were cut back, 5 bases at V and 11 bases at J, with 27 bases in the middle. Per the germline V gene, CDR1 is LGHDT and CDR2 is YNNKEL (reference sequence). Here the CDR3 reads CASSASFPGVYNEQYF. DNA for the CDR3: TGTGCCAGCAGCGCCAGTTTTCCGGGGGTATACAATGAGCAGTACTTC.

This clonotype was detected a few times. This chain uses TRBV7-2 with TRBJ2-3; D is possibly TRBD2 (5 bases). Germline CDR1 is SGHTA and CDR2 is FQGNSA. Trimming took 4 bases from V and 0 from J, leaving 8 bases between them. The CDR3 runs to 14 residues. The CDR3 nucleotides are TGTGCCAGCAGCTACCGGACTAGCACAGATACGCAGTATTTT. Encoded protein: CASSYRTSTDTQYF.

This chain links TRBV7-3 with TRBJ2-3, with 9 bases fitting TRBD2. Germline V CDR1 and CDR2: SGHTA, FQGTGA. This CDR3 has 16 amino acids. The trim removed 2 bases at V and 4 bases at J, leaving 7 bases unmatched. CDR3 coding DNA: TGTGCCAGCAGCTTAGCCCGGCTAGCGGGGTCAGATACGCAGTATTTT. This encodes CASSLARLAGSDTQYF. Full variable domain (rest looked up from reference TRBV7-3 and TRBJ2-3): GAGVSQTPSNKVTEKGKYVELRCDPISGHTALYWYRQSLGQGPEFLIYFQGTGAADDSGLPNDRFFAVRPEGSVSTLKIQRTERGDSAVYLCASSLARLAGSDTQYFGPGTRLTVL.

The rearrangement links TRBV6-5 to TRBJ2-6; 9 nucleotides match TRBD1. In germline, CDR1 is MNHEY, CDR2 SVGAGI. Unmatched junction bases numbered 11, after V lost 2 bases and J lost 0 bases. This CDR3 contains 20 residues. For the CDR3, the DNA is TGTGCCAGCAGTTACCGTTTTAGGGACAGGGACTTCTCTGGGGCCAACGTCCTGACTTTC. Translating it yields CASSYRFRDRDFSGANVLTF.

This clonotype turned up a few times. The J gene is TRBJ1-4, the V gene TRBV28; 7 nucleotides match TRBD1. Germline values: CDR1 MDHEN, CDR2 SYDVKM. The CDR3 is 16 amino acids. With V trimmed by 6 bases and J by 4 bases, 11 bases remained unmatched. The CDR3 region is CASSGTGQERNEKLFF. The CDR3 DNA is TGTGCCAGCAGCGGAACCGGACAGGAACGTAATGAAAAACTGTTTTTT.

The CDR3 is CASSFTLRDIQETQYF. The CDR3 DNA sequence: TGTGCCAGCAGTTTCACTCTCAGGGACATCCAAGAGACCCAGTACTTC. This rearrangement joins TRBV27 to TRBJ2-5; possible D gene TRBD1, 6 bases. Trimming removed 3 bases at V and 1 base at J, with 15 bases between. CDR1 and CDR2 (germline): MNHEY, SMNVEV (reference sequence). This CDR3 comprises 16 residues.

The chain has TRBV10-3 and TRBJ2-2; 8 bases are a match to TRBD1. Germline V lookup: CDR1 ENHRY, CDR2 SYGVKD. Unmatched junction bases numbered 11, after V lost 2 bases and J lost 3 bases. This CDR3 has 18 amino acids. CDR3 nucleotide sequence: TGTGCCATCAGTGAGGCGAAAATGGACAGGGTTTACACCGGGGAGCTGTTTTTT. This codes for CAISEAKMDRVYTGELFF.

This chain links TRBV14 with TRBJ2-4; D gene unclear. The J call may be faulty, since TRBJ2-7 better matches the DNA end. Germline CDR1 is SGHDN and CDR2 is FVKESK. This CDR3 has 12 amino acids. In DNA, the CDR3 is TGTGCCAGCAGCAGGGCCCACTGCGAGCAGTACTTC. Protein sequence: CASSRAHCEQYF.

J is TRBJ2-3 and V is TRBV15; TRBD2 matches at 10 bases. The ends lost 5 bases at V and 6 bases at J; junction bases unmatched: 5. This CDR3 contains 14 residues. Per the germline V gene, CDR1 is LNHNV and CDR2 is YYDKDF (reference sequence). This chain's CDR3 is CATSGGLASDTQYF. For the CDR3, the DNA is TGTGCCACCAGCGGGGGACTAGCGAGCGATACGCAGTATTTT.

V is TRBV7-2 and J is TRBJ2-3; TRBD2 aligns across 11 bases. Germline loops: CDR1 SGHTA, CDR2 FQGNSA. The trim removed 3 bases at V and 7 bases at J, leaving 6 bases unmatched. CDR3 size: 15 residues. The CDR3 protein is CASSFSGGAVNTQYF. For the CDR3, the DNA is TGTGCCAGCAGCTTTAGCGGGGGGGCCGTAAATACGCAGTATTTT.

This chain uses TRBV20-1 with TRBJ1-1; D call uncertain. The V end was cut by 5 bases, the J end by 10 bases, with 20 bases between. This CDR3 has 13 residues. From germline, CDR1 is DFQATT and CDR2 SNEGSKA (reference sequence). DNA of the CDR3: TGCAGTGCTCCGACACTCCAACTGGGAGGAGCTTTCTTT. Translated, it gives CSAPTLQLGGAFF.

Of note for this clonotype: The junction differs from germline at one of its ends, possibly a read error. V and J are TRBV27 and TRBJ2-1, with TRBD2 matching 15 bases. Germline V lookup: CDR1 MNHEY, CDR2 SMNVEV (reference sequence). The CDR3 is 17 amino acids. The chain's CDR3 is CATTGTSGGRDINGQFF. CDR3 sequence (DNA): TGTGCCACCACTGGGACTAGCGGGGGGCGGGACATAAATGGGCAGTTCTTC.

The rearrangement links TRBV9 to TRBJ2-5; possible D gene TRBD1, 5 bases. The CDR3 runs 16 residues. Trimming cost V 3 bases and J 1 base, with 16 bases left between them. Per the germline V gene, CDR1 is SGDLS and CDR2 is YYNGEE. The CDR3 region is CASSATTASFQETQYF. CDR3 coding DNA: TGTGCCAGCAGCGCCACGACAGCCTCTTTCCAAGAGACCCAGTACTTC.

The V call is TRBV12-3 or TRBV12-4, the J call TRBJ2-5; TRBD1 or TRBD2 may be the D gene (5 bases each). V was shortened by 7 bases and J by 1 base, with 16 bases between the two germline ends. The length of the CDR3 is 15 residues. CDR3 nucleotides: TGTGCCAGCAATCCCGGTGGGGGTAGCCAAGAGACCCAGTACTTC. Translation: CASNPGGGSQETQYF.

This clonotype has just a few counts. The chain combines TRBV7-2 with TRBJ2-7; possibly TRBD1 or TRBD2 for D (5 bases each). Trimming stripped 3 bases from V and 3 bases from J, with 15 bases between. The CDR3 consists of 15 residues. Germline V gene sequence: CDR1 SGHTA, CDR2 FQGNSA. In nucleotides, the CDR3 is TGTGCCAGCAGCTTGAATCCGGGACGGAACTACGAGCAGTACTTC. Protein product: CASSLNPGRNYEQYF.

This clonotype was counted only a few times. CDR3 nucleotides: TGTGCCAGCAGCCACCCCTCGAGAGGAGAGACCCAGTACTTC. Its translation is CASSHPSRGETQYF. The chain employs TRBV3-1 and TRBJ2-5; no clear D gene. This CDR3 is 14 amino acids long. CDR1 is LGHDT and CDR2 is YNNKEL in the germline V gene (reference sequence). The ends were cut back, 3 bases at V and 4 bases at J, with 12 bases in the middle.

This clonotype showed up just a few times. The rearrangement joins TRBV12-3 or TRBV12-4 to TRBJ1-2, with D uncertain. This CDR3 spans 13 amino acids. V was pared by 2 bases and J by 2 bases, with 6 bases between. The DNA for the CDR3 is TGTGCCAGCAGTTTAATCACGAACTATGGCTACACCTTC. Its translation: CASSLITNYGYTF.

This rearrangement joins TRBV28 to TRBJ1-4, with D tentatively TRBD1 (6 bases). This CDR3 spans 15 amino acids. Trimming took 5 bases from V and 4 from J, leaving 14 bases between them. Germline-derived CDR1 and CDR2 are MDHEN and SYDVKM. The CDR3 bases are TGTGCCAGCAGTGCGGGGGGCAGATATAATGAAAAACTGTTTTTT. It specifies CASSAGGRYNEKLFF.

V and J are TRBV7-9 and TRBJ2-1; 14 nucleotides line up with TRBD2. The trim removed 5 bases at V and 0 bases at J, leaving 9 bases unmatched. CDR3 length: 19 amino acids. Germline CDR1 is SEHNR and CDR2 is FQNEAQ (reference sequence). The CDR3: CASSIRLAGGKSSYNEQFF. The CDR3 region has the DNA TGTGCCAGCAGCATTAGACTAGCGGGAGGGAAGAGCTCCTACAATGAGCAGTTCTTC.